The rows below give T cell receptor beta chains drawn from one sample of a study of early T cells in non-severe SARS-CoV-2 infection. One entry per CDR3 protein, called by TCRdb with MiXCR from the 5' RACE reads. Here the sample spans 20,000 to 25,000 distinct CDR3 sequences, more than 3.5% being singletons. The sequenced material came from whole blood. The source is an adult who was a healthcare worker with PCR-confirmed SARS-CoV-2 infection or an uninfected control (not recorded which). CDR3s include the opening cysteine and the closing phenylalanine or tryptophan. The order of the fields is clone size, V gene, J gene, D gene, CDR3 DNA, CDR3 protein. A D gene is named only where the DNA matches it firmly. Clone size, where shown, is once, few, many, or a class for clones that have expanded.

clone size: many; V gene: TRBV11-2; J gene: TRBJ2-5; D gene: .; CDR3 DNA: TGTGCCAGCAGCGAGAAGAAGGAGACCCAGTACTTC; CDR3 protein: CASSEKKETQYF
clone size: many; V gene: TRBV20-1; J gene: TRBJ1-6; D gene: .; CDR3 DNA: TGCAGTGCTAGAATGGGTGACAGCAGTGGTAATTCACCCCTCCACTTT; CDR3 protein: CSARMGDSSGNSPLHF
clone size: medium-sized; V gene: TRBV19; J gene: TRBJ2-1; D gene: .; CDR3 DNA: TGTGCCAGCAGCTCCTACAATGAGCAGTTCTTC; CDR3 protein: CASSSYNEQFF
clone size: many; V gene: TRBV7-9; J gene: TRBJ1-2; D gene: .; CDR3 DNA: TGTGCCAGCAGCTTCCCTATCCCCCCACGGGAGGACTATGGCTACACCTTC; CDR3 protein: CASSFPIPPREDYGYTF
clone size: many; V gene: TRBV7-3; J gene: TRBJ1-1; D gene: .; CDR3 DNA: TGTGCCAGCAGCAAGAGAACAGGGATCGATGAAGCTTTCTTT; CDR3 protein: CASSKRTGIDEAFF
clone size: many; V gene: TRBV5-1; J gene: TRBJ1-3; D gene: .; CDR3 DNA: TGCGCCAGCAGCTTGCAGGGTGAGATAAACACCATATATTTT; CDR3 protein: CASSLQGEINTIYF
clone size: many; V gene: TRBV4-3; J gene: TRBJ1-1; D gene: .; CDR3 DNA: TGCGCCAGCAGCCAAGAAGGGGGAGGACGAAAAGCTTTCTTT; CDR3 protein: CASSQEGGGRKAFF
clone size: medium-sized; V gene: TRBV20-1; J gene: TRBJ2-3; D gene: .; CDR3 DNA: TGCAGTGCAACACTGGATACGCAGTATTTT; CDR3 protein: CSATLDTQYF
clone size: many; V gene: TRBV6-5; J gene: TRBJ2-7; D gene: .; CDR3 DNA: TGTGCCAGCAGCCGCGACGACAGTTCCCCATACTTC; CDR3 protein: CASSRDDSSPYF
clone size: many; V gene: TRBV6-2/TRBV6-3; J gene: TRBJ1-5; D gene: .; CDR3 DNA: TGTGCCAGCAGTTTCGGGGTTAATCAGCCCCAGCATTTT; CDR3 protein: CASSFGVNQPQHF
clone size: many; V gene: TRBV7-8; J gene: TRBJ1-5; D gene: TRBD1; CDR3 DNA: TGTGCCAGCAGCTTGTGGACAGGAAGCAATCAGCCCCAGCATTTT; CDR3 protein: CASSLWTGSNQPQHF
clone size: .; V gene: TRBV7-2; J gene: TRBJ2-1; D gene: TRBD2; CDR3 DNA: TGTGCCAGCAGCCAAATAGCGGGGGCCCTCACGGGGAATGAGCAGTTCTTC; CDR3 protein: CASSQIAGALTGNEQFF
clone size: many; V gene: TRBV29-1; J gene: TRBJ2-1; D gene: .; CDR3 DNA: TGCAGCGCCCTTAGGGGCGAGCAGTTCTTC; CDR3 protein: CSALRGEQFF
clone size: many; V gene: TRBV20-1; J gene: TRBJ1-1; D gene: TRBD1; CDR3 DNA: TGCAGTGCTGGGGGAAGACAGGGGAACACTGAAGCTTTCTTT; CDR3 protein: CSAGGRQGNTEAFF
clone size: medium-sized; V gene: TRBV7-6; J gene: TRBJ2-7; D gene: .; CDR3 DNA: TGTGCCAGCAGCCTTGGACCTAACTACGAGCAGTACTTC; CDR3 protein: CASSLGPNYEQYF
clone size: many; V gene: TRBV6-5; J gene: TRBJ2-7; D gene: .; CDR3 DNA: TGTGCCAGCAGTTACAGAGGGGACACCTACGAGCAGTACTTC; CDR3 protein: CASSYRGDTYEQYF
clone size: many; V gene: TRBV5-8; J gene: TRBJ2-3; D gene: .; CDR3 DNA: TGTGCCAGCAGCGTGGGACGGATCCACGACACAGATACGCAGTATTTT; CDR3 protein: CASSVGRIHDTDTQYF
clone size: many; V gene: TRBV12-3/TRBV12-4; J gene: TRBJ1-3; D gene: TRBD1; CDR3 DNA: TGTGCCAGCAGCCGGGACAGGGACTCTGAAAACACCATATATTTT; CDR3 protein: CASSRDRDSENTIYF
clone size: many; V gene: TRBV13; J gene: TRBJ1-6; D gene: .; CDR3 DNA: TGTGCCAGCAGCACATCCACTGACGAACTTAATTCACCCCTCCACTTT; CDR3 protein: CASSTSTDELNSPLHF
clone size: many; V gene: TRBV24-1; J gene: TRBJ2-2; D gene: .; CDR3 DNA: TGTGCCACCAGTGATTTGCCCTATCCCTCCACCGGGGAGCTGTTTTTT; CDR3 protein: CATSDLPYPSTGELFF
clone size: .; V gene: TRBV18; J gene: TRBJ2-3; D gene: TRBD2; CDR3 DNA: TGTGCCAGCTCACCAGTACTAGCGGGGAGCACAGATACGCAGTATTTT; CDR3 protein: CASSPVLAGSTDTQYF
clone size: few; V gene: TRBV28; J gene: TRBJ2-7; D gene: .; CDR3 DNA: TGTGCCAGCAGTTTGATTCAGCCAGGTATTATCCCCGAGCAGTACTTC; CDR3 protein: CASSLIQPGIIPEQYF
clone size: many; V gene: TRBV27; J gene: TRBJ2-3; D gene: .; CDR3 DNA: TGTGCCAGCACAGGTACAGATACGCAGTATTTT; CDR3 protein: CASTGTDTQYF
clone size: many; V gene: TRBV10-1; J gene: TRBJ2-7; D gene: TRBD2; CDR3 DNA: TGCGCCAGCAGTGAGTCGGGACTATCCATCTACGAGCAGTACTTC; CDR3 protein: CASSESGLSIYEQYF
clone size: many; V gene: TRBV28; J gene: TRBJ2-7; D gene: .; CDR3 DNA: TGTGCCAGCATTCCAGGGTCACGCTACGAGCAGTACTTC; CDR3 protein: CASIPGSRYEQYF
clone size: many; V gene: TRBV29-1; J gene: TRBJ2-1; D gene: TRBD1; CDR3 DNA: TGCAGCGTCGTCGGACAGGGGGCGCGGAATGAGCAGTTCTTC; CDR3 protein: CSVVGQGARNEQFF
clone size: many; V gene: TRBV7-6; J gene: TRBJ2-2; D gene: TRBD1; CDR3 DNA: TGTGCCAGCAGAAGTCGGACAGGGCCTGATGTCGGGGAGCTGTTTTTT; CDR3 protein: CASRSRTGPDVGELFF
clone size: many; V gene: TRBV27; J gene: TRBJ2-7; D gene: .; CDR3 DNA: TGTGCCAGCAGTTTACATATGACACTTTACGAGCAGTACTTC; CDR3 protein: CASSLHMTLYEQYF
clone size: .; V gene: TRBV18; J gene: TRBJ2-3; D gene: .; CDR3 DNA: TGTGCCAGCTCACCGCGGTCGGCAGATACGCAGTATTTT; CDR3 protein: CASSPRSADTQYF
clone size: many; V gene: TRBV7-6; J gene: TRBJ2-7; D gene: TRBD1; CDR3 DNA: TGTGCCAGCAGCTTTCTCCCGACAGGGGCCGACGAGCAGTACTTC; CDR3 protein: CASSFLPTGADEQYF
clone size: many; V gene: TRBV4-2; J gene: TRBJ2-3; D gene: .; CDR3 DNA: TGTGCCAGCAGCCAAGACTTAAGAAAAACCACAGATACGCAGTATTTT; CDR3 protein: CASSQDLRKTTDTQYF
clone size: many; V gene: TRBV7-2; J gene: TRBJ2-3; D gene: .; CDR3 DNA: TGTGCCAGCCGCACCGGTGGCAGCACAGATACGCAGTATTTT; CDR3 protein: CASRTGGSTDTQYF
clone size: many; V gene: TRBV20-1; J gene: TRBJ1-1; D gene: .; CDR3 DNA: TGCAGTGCTGCTCCCCTGGGACAACCTTACACTGAAGCTTTCTTT; CDR3 protein: CSAAPLGQPYTEAFF
clone size: many; V gene: TRBV28; J gene: TRBJ1-5; D gene: .; CDR3 DNA: TGTGCCAGCAGGGAACAAGGGCAGCCCCAGCATTTT; CDR3 protein: CASREQGQPQHF
clone size: many; V gene: TRBV28; J gene: TRBJ1-1; D gene: TRBD1; CDR3 DNA: TGTGCCAGCAGCTTTAACAGGGGGACCCCGAACACTGAAGCTTTCTTT; CDR3 protein: CASSFNRGTPNTEAFF
clone size: many; V gene: TRBV18; J gene: TRBJ1-1; D gene: .; CDR3 DNA: TGTGCCAGCTCACCACTTTCTGGCCTGAACACTGAAGCTTTCTTT; CDR3 protein: CASSPLSGLNTEAFF
clone size: many; V gene: TRBV18; J gene: TRBJ2-2; D gene: .; CDR3 DNA: TGTGCCAGCTCACCACCCCGAATGGGGGGCAAAGCCGGGGAGCTGTTTTTT; CDR3 protein: CASSPPRMGGKAGELFF
clone size: many; V gene: TRBV6-2/TRBV6-3; J gene: TRBJ2-5; D gene: .; CDR3 DNA: TGTGCCAGCAGTTCTACAGTGCAAGAGACCCAGTACTTC; CDR3 protein: CASSSTVQETQYF
clone size: many; V gene: TRBV24-1; J gene: TRBJ2-3; D gene: .; CDR3 DNA: TGTGCCACCAGTGATTCCTGGGACGGCCGCACAGATACGCAGTATTTT; CDR3 protein: CATSDSWDGRTDTQYF